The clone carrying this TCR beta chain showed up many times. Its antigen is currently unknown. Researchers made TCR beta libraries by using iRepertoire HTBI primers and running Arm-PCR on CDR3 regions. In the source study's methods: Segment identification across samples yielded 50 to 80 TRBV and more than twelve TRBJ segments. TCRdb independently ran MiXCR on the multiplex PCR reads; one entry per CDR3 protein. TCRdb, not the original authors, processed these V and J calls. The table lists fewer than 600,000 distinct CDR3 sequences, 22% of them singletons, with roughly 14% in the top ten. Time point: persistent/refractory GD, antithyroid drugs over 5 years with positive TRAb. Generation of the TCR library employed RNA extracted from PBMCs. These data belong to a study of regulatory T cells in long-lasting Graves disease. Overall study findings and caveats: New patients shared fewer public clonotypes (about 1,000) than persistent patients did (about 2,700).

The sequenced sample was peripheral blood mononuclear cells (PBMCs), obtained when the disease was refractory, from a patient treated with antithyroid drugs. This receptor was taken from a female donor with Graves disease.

CDR3 region: CASTKSRGNYGYTF. In nucleotides, the CDR3 is TGTGCCAGTACCAAAAGTAGGGGGAACTATGGCTACACCTTC. This chain links TRBV19 with TRBJ1-2; D possibly corresponds to TRBD1 (6 bases). CDR1 and CDR2 (germline): LNHDA, SQIVND (reference sequence). CDR3 size: 14 residues. V was trimmed by 7 bases and J by 2 bases, leaving 14 bases between them. The variable domain in full, with the rest retrieved from reference TRBV19 and TRBJ1-2, is DGGITQSPKYLFRKEGQNVTLSCEQNLNHDAMYWYRQDPGQGLRLIYYSQIVNDFQKGDIAEGYSVSREKKESFPLTVTSAQKNPTAFYLCASTKSRGNYGYTFGSGTRLTVV.